This T cell receptor (beta chain) derives from a study of blood T cell repertoires in COVID-19. Study overall: Sources were T cells, B-cell-depleted T cells, or PBMCs; the material itself was cDNA or gDNA.

Authors' methods: Reference gene primer amplification in the assay estimated nucleated cell counts. Data came from immunoSEQ multiplex PCR; TCRdb stores just in-frame clones and leaves some out. The DNA gave D and trimming, while V, J and clone size come from that table. In the table there are over 95,000 clones, 75% to 90% of which are singletons. J gave up 4 bases and V 0 bases, and 7 bases lay outside the gene matches. Germline-derived CDR1 and CDR2 are SGDLS and YYNGEE. The CDR3 consists of 17 residues. This chain joins TRBV9 and TRBJ2-3, with 11 bases identical to TRBD2. The TCR comes from a human donor in a cohort sampled during active COVID-19. Material for sequencing was peripheral blood. The CDR3 sequence: CASSVAHLAGGSDTQYF. The CDR3 coding sequence is TGTGCCAGCAGCGTAGCCCATCTAGCGGGGGGATCAGATACGCAGTATTTT.